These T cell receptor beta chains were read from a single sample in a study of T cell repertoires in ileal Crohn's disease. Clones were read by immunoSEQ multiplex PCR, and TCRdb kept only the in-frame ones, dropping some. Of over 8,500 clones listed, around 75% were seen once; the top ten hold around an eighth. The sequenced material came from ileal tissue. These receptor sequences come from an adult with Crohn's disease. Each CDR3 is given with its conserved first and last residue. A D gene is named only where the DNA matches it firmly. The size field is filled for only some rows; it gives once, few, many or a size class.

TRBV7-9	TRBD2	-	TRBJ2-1	TGTGCCAGCAGCCCACGGGGGGGCCCCGCTGAGCAGTTCTTC	CASSPRGGPAEQFF
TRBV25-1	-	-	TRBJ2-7	TGTGCCAGCAGTTCCCCCCGTGACAGTTCCTACGAGCAGTACTTC	CASSSPRDSSYEQYF
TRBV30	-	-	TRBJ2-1	TGTGCCTGGAGGGTCCAGTACAATGAGCAGTTCTTC	CAWRVQYNEQFF
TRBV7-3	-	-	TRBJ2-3	TGTGCCAGCAGTCTAAACGCACGCGGTTTACGCACAGATACGCAGTATTTT	CASSLNARGLRTDTQYF
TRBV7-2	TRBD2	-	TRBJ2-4	TGTGCCAGCAGCATACTAGCGGGTGAAGGGTACATTCAGTACTTC	CASSILAGEGYIQYF
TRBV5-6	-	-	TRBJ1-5	TGTGCCAGCAGCCCCTGGGGTAGGGGGCAGCCCCAGCATTTT	CASSPWGRGQPQHF
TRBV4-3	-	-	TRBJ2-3	TGCGCCAGCAGCCGCTGGGGGGGGCCCGATACGCAGTATTTT	CASSRWGGPDTQYF
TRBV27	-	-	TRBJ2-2	TGTGCCAGCAGCCCCGATGGGGGGACCGGGGAGCTGTTTTTT	CASSPDGGTGELFF
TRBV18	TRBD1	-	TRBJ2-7	TGTGCCAGCTCACCAGCGGGACAGGGGGCCTACGAGCAGTACTTC	CASSPAGQGAYEQYF
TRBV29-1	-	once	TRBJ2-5	TGCAGCGTTGGAGGGACTGTCAAAGAGACCCAGTACTTC	CSVGGTVKETQYF
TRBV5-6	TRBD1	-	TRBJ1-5	TGTGCCAGCAGTAAACAGGGGCTTAGAAGCAATCAGCCCCAGCATTTT	CASSKQGLRSNQPQHF
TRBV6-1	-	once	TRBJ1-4	TGTGCCAGCAGTGATGCAGGGTTGGGTGAAAAACTGTTTTTT	CASSDAGLGEKLFF
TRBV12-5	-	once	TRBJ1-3	TGTGCTAGTGGTTGGGCCTCCAGGGAATACTCTGGAAACACCATATATTTT	CASGWASREYSGNTIYF
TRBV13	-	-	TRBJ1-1	TGTGCCAGCATGGGCAGGGGTGAAGGGGGTAACACTGAAGCTTTCTTT	CASMGRGEGGNTEAFF
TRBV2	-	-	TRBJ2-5	TGTGCCAGCAAACGCGAGGGAGAGACCCAGTACTTC	CASKREGETQYF
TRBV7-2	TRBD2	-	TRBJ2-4	TGTGCCAGCAGCCCTTGGGGGGGGAAGAAAAACATTCAGTACTTC	CASSPWGGKKNIQYF
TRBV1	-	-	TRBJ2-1	TGCACCAGCAGCCGCGAGGGGGGGGATCGTGAGCAGTTCTTC	CTSSREGGDREQFF
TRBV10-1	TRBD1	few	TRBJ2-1	TGCGCCAGCAGTCGGGACAGCGCTTCTTACAATGAGCAGTTCTTC	CASSRDSASYNEQFF
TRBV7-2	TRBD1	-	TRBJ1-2	TGTGCCAGCAGCTTATCTTCCGGGACAGGGGGCCGAGGCTACACCTTC	CASSLSSGTGGRGYTF
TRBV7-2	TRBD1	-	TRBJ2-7	TGTGCCAGCAGCCTAGACAGGGGATCCTACGAGCAGTACTTC	CASSLDRGSYEQYF
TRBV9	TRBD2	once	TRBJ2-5	TGTGCCAGCAGCCCTTACCGAGGACTAGCGGGGGAAGAGACCCAGTACTTC	CASSPYRGLAGEETQYF
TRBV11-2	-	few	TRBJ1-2	TGTGCCAGCAGCACCTGGGCTGATAACTATGGCTACACCTTC	CASSTWADNYGYTF
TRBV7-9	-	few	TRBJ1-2	TGTGCCAGCAGCCCCAAGGGGGGGGGCCCCTTATATGGCTACACCTTC	CASSPKGGGPLYGYTF
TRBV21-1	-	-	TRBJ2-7	TGTGCCAGCAGCAAATCCTCAACAGGGAATGTCCTCTGGGCCTACGAGCAGTACTTC	CASSKSSTGNVLWAYEQYF
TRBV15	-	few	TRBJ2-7	TGTGCCACCAGCAGAGATCCCGAGGGATTGAACTACGAGCAGTACTTC	CATSRDPEGLNYEQYF
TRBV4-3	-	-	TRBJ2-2	TGCGCCAGCAGCTTAGATGTCCAGGGAGGTGCCGGGGAGCTGTTTTTT	CASSLDVQGGAGELFF
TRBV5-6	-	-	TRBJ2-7	TGTGCCAGCAGCTCGACTACGACGCAGTACTTC	CASSSTTTQYF
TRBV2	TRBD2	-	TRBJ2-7	TGTGCCAGCAGTGTACAAGCGGGGGGGCGTGGCGAGCAGTACTTC	CASSVQAGGRGEQYF
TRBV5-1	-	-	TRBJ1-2	TGCGCCAGCAGCGTGACGGGATCCAACTATGGCTACACCTTC	CASSVTGSNYGYTF
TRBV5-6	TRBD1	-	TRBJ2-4	TGTGCCAGCAGCTTGGGGGACAGGGAAAACATTCAGTACTTC	CASSLGDRENIQYF
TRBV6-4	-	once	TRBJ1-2	TGTGCCAGCGGTCACACCGGACTCGATGGCTACACCTTC	CASGHTGLDGYTF
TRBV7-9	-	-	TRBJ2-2	TGTGCCAGCAGCTCCCTTAGCGGGGAGCTGTTTTTT	CASSSLSGELFF
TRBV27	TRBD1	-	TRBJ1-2	TGTGCCAGCAGTTTATCGGGTATAGATAGACAGGGCCGCGGCTACACCTTC	CASSLSGIDRQGRGYTF
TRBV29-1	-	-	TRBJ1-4	TGCAGCGTTGAGACTCAGGGAAGCGATGAAAAACTGTTTTTT	CSVETQGSDEKLFF
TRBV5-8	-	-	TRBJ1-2	TGTGCCAGCAGACCCCGCCTGACAGTGATATATGGCTACACCTTC	CASRPRLTVIYGYTF
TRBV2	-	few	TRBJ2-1	TGTGCCAGCAGTGAAGCCCCGTCGGATGAGCAGTTCTTC	CASSEAPSDEQFF
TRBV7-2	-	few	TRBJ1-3	TGTGCCAGCAGCCGCACGTGGGAGTTGGGAAACACCATATATTTT	CASSRTWELGNTIYF
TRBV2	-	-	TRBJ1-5	TGTGCCAGCAGTGAAGCGGGACAAAAAAATCAGCCCCAGCATTTT	CASSEAGQKNQPQHF
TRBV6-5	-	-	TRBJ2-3	TGTGCCAGCAGTTACTCGAGTAAGCTCACAGATACGCAGTATTTT	CASSYSSKLTDTQYF
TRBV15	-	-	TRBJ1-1	TGTGCCACCAGCAGAGAGGAGGTGGGTGTGAACACTGAAGCTTTCTTT	CATSREEVGVNTEAFF
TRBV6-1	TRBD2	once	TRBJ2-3	TGTGCCAGCTTTAGCGGGGGGGACACAGATACGCAGTATTTT	CASFSGGDTDTQYF
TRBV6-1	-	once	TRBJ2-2	TGTGCCAGCAGCCTTAATCGGGTTGCCGGGGAGCTGTTTTTT	CASSLNRVAGELFF
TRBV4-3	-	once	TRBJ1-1	TGCGCCAGCAGCCAAGATTTGCGGGGGCCCACTGAAGCTTTCTTT	CASSQDLRGPTEAFF
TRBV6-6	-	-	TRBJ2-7	TGTGCCAGCAGTCCAGTCCCCTACGAGCAGTACTTC	CASSPVPYEQYF
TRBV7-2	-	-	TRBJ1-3	TGTGCCAGCAGCCCGAGGACAGTCAGCTCTGGAAACACCATATATTTT	CASSPRTVSSGNTIYF
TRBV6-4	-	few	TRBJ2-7	TGTGCCAGCAGTTACGACAGCTCAGGCTCCTACGAGCAGTACTTC	CASSYDSSGSYEQYF
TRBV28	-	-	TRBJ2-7	TGTGCCAGCAGTCCACTTACAGGGGGGGAAGGCGGGTACGAGCAGTACTTC	CASSPLTGGEGGYEQYF
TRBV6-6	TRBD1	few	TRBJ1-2	TGTGCCAGCAGCCCCCCGGGCGGACAGGAAACCTTC	CASSPPGGQETF
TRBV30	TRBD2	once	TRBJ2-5	TGTGCCTGGAGTGACCTCCTTGGACTAGCGGGGGAGACCCAGTACTTC	CAWSDLLGLAGETQYF
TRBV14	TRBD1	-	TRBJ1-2	TGTGCCAGCAGCCAAATGGGACAGAGTTACTATGGCTACACCTTC	CASSQMGQSYYGYTF
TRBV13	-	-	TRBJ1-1	TGTGCCAGCAGCAAGGGAGGGGGCACTGAAGCTTTCTTT	CASSKGGGTEAFF
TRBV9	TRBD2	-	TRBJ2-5	TGTGCCAGCAGCGGGCTAGCGGGGGGTTGGGAGACCCAGTACTTC	CASSGLAGGWETQYF
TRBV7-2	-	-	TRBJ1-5	TGTGCCAGCAGCTTGGCACGATATCAGCCCCAGCATTTT	CASSLARYQPQHF
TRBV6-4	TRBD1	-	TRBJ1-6	TGTGCCAGCAGTGGACAGGGGGCGCGTAGTTCACCCCTCCACTTT	CASSGQGARSSPLHF
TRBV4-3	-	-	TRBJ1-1	TGCGCCAGCAGCCAAGCCAGGGACAAGAACACTGAAGCTTTCTTT	CASSQARDKNTEAFF
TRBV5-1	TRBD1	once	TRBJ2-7	TGCGCCAGCAGCTATATGGGACAGAAATTTAGAGAGCAGTACTTC	CASSYMGQKFREQYF